These 14 T cell receptor beta chains originate from one sample sequenced in a study of blood T cell repertoires in COVID-19. The assay was immunoSEQ multiplex PCR, and TCRdb's table has in-frame clones only and misses some. The table shows 55,000 to 65,000 clones, with 82% occurring only once. Specimen: peripheral blood. The receptors were gathered from a human donor in a cohort sampled during active COVID-19.

The CDR3 region is CASRTDMTGRRVEAFF. For the CDR3, the DNA is TGTGCCAGCAGAACTGACATGACAGGGCGGAGGGTTGAAGCTTTCTTT. This sequence joins TRBV27 and TRBJ1-1; TRBD1 agrees at 7 bases. Germline CDR1 MNHEY, CDR2 SMNVEV (reference sequence). V lost 6 bases and J lost 7; bases outside the gene matches: 17. The CDR3 is made up of 16 amino acids.

This chain uses TRBV5-1 with TRBJ2-6; TRBD1 agrees at 7 bases. The germline V gene encodes CDR1 SGHRS and CDR2 YFSETQ. The CDR3 contains 16 residues. Losses at the gene ends were 4 bases for V and 0 bases for J; bases not matched to a gene: 4. CDR3 nucleotide sequence: TGCGCCAGCAGCACGGGACAGTACTCTGGGGCCAACGTCCTGACTTTC. It encodes CASSTGQYSGANVLTF.

The rearrangement joins TRBV11-2 to TRBJ2-1, with D possibly TRBD2 on 5 matching bases. The length of the CDR3 is 13 residues. V was trimmed by 5 bases and J by 6 bases, leaving 11 bases between them. From germline, CDR1 is SGHAT and CDR2 FQNNGV. CDR3 sequence reads: CASSPPSFNEQFF. The CDR3 DNA reads TGTGCCAGCAGCCCCCCTAGCTTCAATGAGCAGTTCTTC. The variable domain in full, with the rest retrieved from reference TRBV11-2 and TRBJ2-1, is EAGVAQSPRYKIIEKRQSVAFWCNPISGHATLYWYQQILGQGPKLLIQFQNNGVVDDSQLPKDRFSAERLKGVDSTLKIQPAKLEDSAVYLCASSPPSFNEQFFGPGTRLTVL.

The V gene is TRBV5-6, the J gene TRBJ2-5; no reliable D call. V dropped 5 bases and J dropped 7 bases, with 18 bases sitting between them. The CDR3 has 14 residues. Germline V CDR1 and CDR2: SGHDT, YYEEEE. The CDR3 reads CASSVLEPFGTQYF. CDR3 nucleotide sequence: TGTGCCAGCAGTGTTCTAGAACCATTCGGGACCCAGTACTTC. The full variable domain, with the rest looked up from reference TRBV5-6 and TRBJ2-5, is DAGVTQSPTHLIKTRGQQVTLRCSPKSGHDTVSWYQQALGQGPQFIFQYYEEEERQRGNFPDRFSGHQFPNYSSELNVNALLLGDSALYLCASSVLEPFGTQYFGPGTRLLVL.

This chain uses TRBV3-1 (or the pseudogene TRBV3-2) with TRBJ2-3; possible D gene TRBD2, 6 bases. CDR1 and CDR2 from the germline V gene are LGHDT and YNNKEL (reference sequence). This CDR3 region has 15 residues. V was pared by 2 bases and J by 1 base, with 10 bases between. CDR3 DNA: TGTGCCAGCAGCCAATTCACTAGCCGCACAGATACGCAGTATTTT. Encoded protein: CASSQFTSRTDTQYF.

This clone was seen a few times. This chain connects TRBV19 to TRBJ1-5; D might be TRBD1 (6 bases). V was shortened by 5 bases and J by 3 bases, with 14 bases between the two germline ends. Looked up from germline, CDR1 is LNHDA and CDR2 is SQIVND (reference sequence). The CDR3 length is 15 residues. The CDR3 sequence is CASSWAPGVNQPQHF. The CDR3 nucleotides are TGTGCCAGTAGTTGGGCCCCAGGGGTCAATCAGCCCCAGCATTTT.

V and J are TRBV5-5 and TRBJ2-7; TRBD2 aligns across 15 bases. CDR3 size: 16 residues. The germline V gene has CDR1 SGHKS and CDR2 YYEKEE (reference sequence). Unmatched junction bases numbered 6, after V lost 4 bases and J lost 4 bases. CDR3 protein: CASSPWTSGGGYEQYV. The CDR3 bases are TGTGCCAGCAGCCCCTGGACTAGCGGGGGGGGGTACGAGCAGTACGTC.

V and J are TRBV2 and TRBJ1-2; 7 bases agree with TRBD1. Germline lookup yields CDR1 SNHLY and CDR2 FYNNEI. The ends lost 6 bases at V and 1 base at J; junction bases unmatched: 11. The CDR3 is made up of 16 amino acids. CDR3 sequence (DNA): TGTGCCAGCAGGACCCCCACCACAGGGGTTAACTATGGCTACACCTTC. Encoded protein: CASRTPTTGVNYGYTF.

The V gene is TRBV19, the J gene TRBJ1-5, with D hard to call. Trimming removed 7 bases from V and 9 bases from J, with 22 bases in between. This CDR3 has 15 amino acids. Germline CDR1 and CDR2: LNHDA and SQIVND (reference sequence). The CDR3 DNA sequence: TGTGCCAGTAAACCCACCAACGGGGTCTTAGGGCCCCAGCATTTT. This codes for CASKPTNGVLGPQHF.

The chain is built from TRBV30 and TRBJ2-5, with 9 bases that match TRBD2. CDR3 size: 17 residues. V dropped 4 bases and J dropped 5; count of bases not matched to a gene: 17. Germline V gene data show CDR1 as GTSNPN and CDR2 as SVGIG (reference sequence). The CDR3: CAWKTLRGGSYLETQYF. The CDR3 nucleotides are TGTGCCTGGAAAACCCTGCGGGGGGGGAGTTATTTGGAGACCCAGTACTTC.

The chain uses TRBV10-3 and TRBJ1-1; D perhaps matches TRBD1 (6 bases). Deletions cut 3 bases from V and 3 bases from J, with 14 bases between. The CDR3 totals 15 residues. Looked up from germline, CDR1 is ENHRY and CDR2 is SYGVKD. The DNA for the CDR3 is TGTGCCATCAGTGACCGCCAGGGGTGGGACACTGAAGCTTTCTTT. Translated, it gives CAISDRQGWDTEAFF.

The V call is TRBV28, the J call TRBJ1-4; the D gene is possibly TRBD1 (6 bases). V lost 5 bases to trimming and J lost 4 bases, with 14 bases between them. Germline V CDR1 and CDR2: MDHEN, SYDVKM. The CDR3 has 15 residues. The CDR3: CASSGGGQGNEKLFF. In nucleotides, the CDR3 is TGTGCCAGCAGTGGGGGGGGACAAGGTAATGAAAAACTGTTTTTT. Supplemented by reference TRBV28 and TRBJ1-4, the full variable domain reads DVKVTQSSRYLVKRTGEKVFLECVQDMDHENMFWYRQDPGLGLRLIYFSYDVKMKEKGDIPEGYSVSREKKERFSLILESASTNQTSMYLCASSGGGQGNEKLFFGSGTQLSVL.

This chain links TRBV7-9 with TRBJ1-6; D might be TRBD1 (6 bases). The V end was cut by 4 bases, the J end by 7 bases, with 14 bases between. This CDR3 contains 15 residues. The V gene's germline CDR1 is SEHNR and CDR2 FQNEAQ (reference sequence). The CDR3 protein is CASSSTGGENSPLHF. The CDR3 nucleotides read TGTGCCAGCAGCTCGACAGGTGGCGAGAATTCACCCCTCCACTTT.

The chain combines TRBV5-1 with TRBJ2-3; TRBD1 matches at 7 bases. Germline V lookup: CDR1 SGHRS, CDR2 YFSETQ. This CDR3 comprises 14 residues. Trimming cost V 4 bases and J 2 bases; bases outside gene matches: 4. CDR3 bases: TGCGCCAGCAGCCCAGGACAGGCCACAGATACGCAGTATTTT. It codes for CASSPGQATDTQYF.